What follows are 10 T cell receptor beta chains derived from one specimen sequenced in a study of blood T cell repertoires in COVID-19. Sequenced by immunoSEQ multiplex PCR; TCRdb stores in-frame clones only, minus some. Altogether 62,000 or so clones are present, around 87% being singletons, with the ten largest covering approximately 2.9%. Sequenced material: peripheral blood. Receptors were obtained from a man aged 45-65 years with acute or convalescent COVID-19.

The chain is built from TRBV18 and TRBJ2-3; the D gene is possibly TRBD1 (5 bases). The CDR3 runs 17 residues. Germline V gives CDR1 KGHSH, CDR2 LQKENI. Trimming left V 1 base short and J 0 bases short, with 14 bases between. The CDR3 DNA reads TGTGCCAGCTCACCACAGCAGGGAAAAACAAGCACAGATACGCAGTATTTT. This encodes CASSPQQGKTSTDTQYF.

The chain recombines TRBV3-1 (or the pseudogene TRBV3-2) with TRBJ2-5; 10 bases align to TRBD1. The V and J ends lost 3 bases and 3 bases, in that order; junction bases with no gene match: 7. The germline gives CDR1 LGHDT, CDR2 YNNKEL (reference sequence). This CDR3 is 16 amino acids long. This CDR3 is CASSHPGQGLEETQYF. The CDR3 DNA sequence: TGTGCCAGCAGCCATCCGGGACAGGGGCTGGAAGAGACCCAGTACTTC.

The genes are TRBV6-5 and TRBJ2-1; TRBD1 is a possible D gene (6 bases). This CDR3 comprises 11 residues. V was clipped by 10 bases and J by 4 bases, with 8 bases between them. CDR1 MNHEY and CDR2 SVGAGI come from the germline V gene. The CDR3 loop reads CATQGYNEQFF. The DNA for the CDR3 is TGTGCCACCCAGGGGTACAATGAGCAGTTCTTC.

V gene TRBV9 combines with J gene TRBJ2-1, with D hard to call. Germline-derived CDR1 and CDR2 are SGDLS and YYNGEE. The CDR3 covers 14 residues. V was pared by 4 bases and J by 0 bases, with 8 bases between. The CDR3 here is CASSPSGSYNEQFF. As DNA, the CDR3 is TGTGCCAGCAGCCCCTCCGGCTCCTACAATGAGCAGTTCTTC.

The rearrangement joins TRBV7-9 to TRBJ2-3; 10 bases align to TRBD1. Unmatched junction bases numbered 9, after V lost 2 bases and J lost 4 bases. There are 17 residues in the CDR3. Germline V gives CDR1 SEHNR, CDR2 FQNEAQ (reference sequence). CDR3 residues: CASSLRPGQGMADTQYF. The CDR3 DNA reads as TGTGCCAGCAGCTTAAGGCCGGGACAGGGGATGGCAGATACGCAGTATTTT.

The chain has TRBV6-2 or TRBV6-3 and TRBJ2-7; D remains unclear. Germline V CDR1 and CDR2: MNHEY, SVGEGT. Deletions cut 0 bases from V and 3 bases from J, with 18 bases between. This CDR3 contains 17 residues. The CDR3 sequence is CASSYSPSSGLIYEQYV. DNA for the CDR3: TGTGCCAGCAGTTACTCCCCCTCGTCAGGTTTAATCTACGAGCAGTACGTC.

This clone was seen a handful of times. V and J are TRBV7-2 and TRBJ1-2; TRBD1 might be the D (5 bases). The CDR3 is 14 amino acids. The ends were cut back, 5 bases at V and 4 bases at J, with 14 bases in the middle. Germline values: CDR1 SGHTA, CDR2 FQGNSA. The CDR3 protein is CASSPDRLFYGYTF. In DNA form, the CDR3 reads TGTGCCAGCAGCCCAGACAGATTATTCTATGGCTACACCTTC.

V and J are TRBV29-1 and TRBJ1-2; the match to TRBD1 covers 8 bases. The CDR3 totals 14 residues. Germline V CDR1 and CDR2: SQVTM, ANQGSEA. V shed 6 bases and J 4 bases; nucleotides not matched to a gene: 10. The CDR3 region is CSVPRTGYVYGYTF. The CDR3 DNA is TGCAGCGTACCCAGGACAGGGTACGTCTATGGCTACACCTTC.

The rearrangement joins TRBV5-6 to TRBJ2-7; D call uncertain. Germline V gene sequence: CDR1 SGHDT, CDR2 YYEEEE. This CDR3 contains 11 residues. Trimming shortened V by 4 bases and J by 5 bases, and 7 bases separated the two germline ends. Here the CDR3 reads CASSLSDEQYF. The CDR3 DNA reads as TGTGCCAGCAGCCTCTCGGACGAGCAGTACTTC.

The rearrangement uses TRBV18 and TRBJ2-7; 8 bases fit TRBD2. J gave up 0 bases and V 3 bases, and 4 bases lay outside the gene matches. CDR1 is KGHSH, CDR2 LQKENI, per germline. The CDR3 is 15 residues long. As DNA, the CDR3 is TGTGCCAGCTCACCTACTAGCGGACTCTCCTACGAGCAGTACTTC. Translation gives CASSPTSGLSYEQYF. Filled out from reference TRBV18 and TRBJ2-7, the complete variable domain reads NAGVMQNPRHLVRRRGQEARLRCSPMKGHSHVYWYRQLPEEGLKFMVYLQKENIIDESGMPKERFSAEFPKEGPSILRIQQVVRGDSAAYFCASSPTSGLSYEQYFGPGTRLTVT.